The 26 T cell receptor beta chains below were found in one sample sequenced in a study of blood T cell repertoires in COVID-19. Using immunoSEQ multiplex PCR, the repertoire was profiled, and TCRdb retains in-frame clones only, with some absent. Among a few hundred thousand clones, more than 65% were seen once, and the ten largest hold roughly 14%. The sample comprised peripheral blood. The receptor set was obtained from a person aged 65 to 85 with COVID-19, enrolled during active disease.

This CDR3 reads CASSSNSNTEAFF. CDR3 nucleotides: TGTGCCAGCAGCTCTAACAGCAACACTGAAGCTTTCTTT. The rearrangement uses TRBV7-6 and TRBJ1-1; D is unresolved. V lost 4 bases, J lost 2 bases, and 8 bases lay in between. The CDR3 covers 13 residues. Per the germline V gene, CDR1 is SGHVS and CDR2 is FNYEAQ.

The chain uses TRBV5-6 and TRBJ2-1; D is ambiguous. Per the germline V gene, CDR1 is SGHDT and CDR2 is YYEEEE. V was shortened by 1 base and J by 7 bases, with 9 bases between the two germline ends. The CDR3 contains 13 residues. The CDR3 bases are TGTGCCAGCAGCTTGCTGGGCATGAATGAGCAGTTCTTC. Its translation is CASSLLGMNEQFF.

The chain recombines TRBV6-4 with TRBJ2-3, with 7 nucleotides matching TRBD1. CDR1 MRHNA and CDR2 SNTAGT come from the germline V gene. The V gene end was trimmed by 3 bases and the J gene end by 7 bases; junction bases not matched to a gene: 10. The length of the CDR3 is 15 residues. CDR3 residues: CASSELQGRGYTQYF. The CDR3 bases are TGTGCCAGCAGTGAGTTACAGGGGAGAGGATATACGCAGTATTTT.

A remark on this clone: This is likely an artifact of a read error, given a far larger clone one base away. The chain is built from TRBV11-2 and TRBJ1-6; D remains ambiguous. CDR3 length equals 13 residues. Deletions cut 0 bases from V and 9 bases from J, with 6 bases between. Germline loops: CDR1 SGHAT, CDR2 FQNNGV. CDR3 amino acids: CASSLDRTSPLHF. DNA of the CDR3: TGTGCCAGCAGCTTAGACAGAACTTCACCCCTCCACTTT.

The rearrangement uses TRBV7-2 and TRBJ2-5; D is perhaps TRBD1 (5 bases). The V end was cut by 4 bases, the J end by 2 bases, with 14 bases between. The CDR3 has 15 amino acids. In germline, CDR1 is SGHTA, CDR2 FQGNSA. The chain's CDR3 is CASSSGALRQETQYF. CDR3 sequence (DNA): TGTGCCAGCAGCTCTGGGGCCCTTAGGCAAGAGACCCAGTACTTC.

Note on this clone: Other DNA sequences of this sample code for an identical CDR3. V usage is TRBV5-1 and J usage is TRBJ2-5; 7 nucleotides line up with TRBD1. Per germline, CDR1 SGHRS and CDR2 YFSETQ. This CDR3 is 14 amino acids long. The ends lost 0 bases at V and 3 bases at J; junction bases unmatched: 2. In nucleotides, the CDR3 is TGCGCCAGCAGCTTGGGACAGGGAAAAGAGACCCAGTACTTC. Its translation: CASSLGQGKETQYF.

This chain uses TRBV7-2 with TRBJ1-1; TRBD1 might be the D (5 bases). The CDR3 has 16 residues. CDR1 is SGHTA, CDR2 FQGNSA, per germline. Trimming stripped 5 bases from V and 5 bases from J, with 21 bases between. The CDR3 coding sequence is TGTGCCAGCAGCCCTCAGGGATCACGGGGGGGGACTGAAGCTTTCTTT. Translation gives CASSPQGSRGGTEAFF.

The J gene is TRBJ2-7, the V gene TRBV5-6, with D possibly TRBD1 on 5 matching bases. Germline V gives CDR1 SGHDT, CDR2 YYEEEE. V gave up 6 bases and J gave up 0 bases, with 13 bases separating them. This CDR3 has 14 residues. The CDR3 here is CASTPRGSSYEQYF. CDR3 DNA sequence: TGTGCCAGCACACCAAGGGGAAGCTCCTACGAGCAGTACTTC.

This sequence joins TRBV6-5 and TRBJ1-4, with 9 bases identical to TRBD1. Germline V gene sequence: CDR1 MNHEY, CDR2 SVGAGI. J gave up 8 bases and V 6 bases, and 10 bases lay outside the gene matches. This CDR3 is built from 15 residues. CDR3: CASSLLGQGREKLFF. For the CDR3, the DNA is TGTGCCAGCAGCCTACTGGGACAGGGTAGGGAAAAACTGTTTTTT.

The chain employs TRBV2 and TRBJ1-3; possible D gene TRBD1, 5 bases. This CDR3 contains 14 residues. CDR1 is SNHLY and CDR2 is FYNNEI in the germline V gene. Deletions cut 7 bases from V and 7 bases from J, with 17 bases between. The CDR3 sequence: CASTIIGGGNTIYF. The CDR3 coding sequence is TGTGCCAGCACCATCATAGGCGGGGGGAACACCATATATTTT.

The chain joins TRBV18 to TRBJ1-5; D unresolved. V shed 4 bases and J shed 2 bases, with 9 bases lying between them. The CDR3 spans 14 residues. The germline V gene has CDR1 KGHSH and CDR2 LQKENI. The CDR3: CASSRSQGNQPQHF. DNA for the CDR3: TGTGCCAGCTCACGAAGTCAGGGCAATCAGCCCCAGCATTTT. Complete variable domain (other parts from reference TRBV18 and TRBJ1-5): NAGVMQNPRHLVRRRGQEARLRCSPMKGHSHVYWYRQLPEEGLKFMVYLQKENIIDESGMPKERFSAEFPKEGPSILRIQQVVRGDSAAYFCASSRSQGNQPQHFGDGTRLSIL.

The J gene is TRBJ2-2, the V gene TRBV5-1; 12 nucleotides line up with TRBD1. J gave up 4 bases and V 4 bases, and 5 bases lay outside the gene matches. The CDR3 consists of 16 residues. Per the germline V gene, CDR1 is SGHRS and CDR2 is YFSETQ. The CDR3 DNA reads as TGCGCCAGCAGCCCTGGGACAGGGGGCGGCACCGGGGAGCTGTTTTTT. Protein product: CASSPGTGGGTGELFF.

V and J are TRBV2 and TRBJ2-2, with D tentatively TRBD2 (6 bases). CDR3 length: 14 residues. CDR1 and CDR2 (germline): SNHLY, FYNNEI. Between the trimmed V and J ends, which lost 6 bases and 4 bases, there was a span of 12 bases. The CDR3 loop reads CASSREQGTGELFF. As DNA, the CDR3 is TGTGCCAGCAGCCGGGAGCAAGGCACCGGGGAGCTGTTTTTT.

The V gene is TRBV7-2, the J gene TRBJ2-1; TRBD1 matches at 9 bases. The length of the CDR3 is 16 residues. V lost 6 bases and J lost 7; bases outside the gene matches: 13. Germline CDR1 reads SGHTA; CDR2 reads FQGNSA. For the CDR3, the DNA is TGTGCCAGCAGTCTCCATAATGGGGGGACAGGGAATGAGCAGTTCTTC. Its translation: CASSLHNGGTGNEQFF.

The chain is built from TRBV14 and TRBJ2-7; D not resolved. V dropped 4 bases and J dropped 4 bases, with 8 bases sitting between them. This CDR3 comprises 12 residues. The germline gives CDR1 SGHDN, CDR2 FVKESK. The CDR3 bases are TGTGCCAGCAGCCCCACAAATTACGAGCAGTACTTC. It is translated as CASSPTNYEQYF.

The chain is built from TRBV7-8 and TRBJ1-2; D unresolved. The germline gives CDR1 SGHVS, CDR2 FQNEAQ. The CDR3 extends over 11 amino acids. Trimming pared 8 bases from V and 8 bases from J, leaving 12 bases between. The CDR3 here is CASLSGEGYTF. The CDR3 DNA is TGTGCCAGCCTCTCTGGGGAGGGCTACACCTTC.

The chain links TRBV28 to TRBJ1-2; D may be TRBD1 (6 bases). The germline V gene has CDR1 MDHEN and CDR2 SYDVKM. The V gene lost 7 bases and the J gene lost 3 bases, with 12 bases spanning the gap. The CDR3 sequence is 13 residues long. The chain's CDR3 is CASKIQGYYGYTF. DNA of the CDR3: TGTGCCAGCAAAATTCAGGGGTACTATGGCTACACCTTC.

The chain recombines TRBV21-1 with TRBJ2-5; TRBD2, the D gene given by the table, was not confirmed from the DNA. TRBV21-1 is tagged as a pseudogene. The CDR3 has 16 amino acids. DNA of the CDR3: TGTGCCAGCAGCAAAGACGGGCGGGAGGCCGATGAGACCCAGTACTTC. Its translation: CASSKDGREADETQYF.

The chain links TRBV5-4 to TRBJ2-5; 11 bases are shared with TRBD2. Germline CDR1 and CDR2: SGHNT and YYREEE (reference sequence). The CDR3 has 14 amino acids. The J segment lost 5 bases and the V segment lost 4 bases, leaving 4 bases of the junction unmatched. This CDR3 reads CASSKRLAGETQYF. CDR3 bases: TGTGCCAGCAGCAAGAGACTAGCGGGGGAGACCCAGTACTTC.

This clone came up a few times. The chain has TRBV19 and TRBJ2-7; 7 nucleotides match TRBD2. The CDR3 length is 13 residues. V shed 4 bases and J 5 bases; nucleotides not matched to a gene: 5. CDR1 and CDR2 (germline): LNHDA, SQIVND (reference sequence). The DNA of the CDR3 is TGTGCCAGTAGTACGGTCCGGGGGGACGAGCAGTACTTC. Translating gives CASSTVRGDEQYF.

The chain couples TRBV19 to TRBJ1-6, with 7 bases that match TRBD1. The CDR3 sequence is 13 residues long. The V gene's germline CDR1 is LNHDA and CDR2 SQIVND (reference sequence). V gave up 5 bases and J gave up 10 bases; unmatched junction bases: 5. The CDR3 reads CASSEGQQSPLHF. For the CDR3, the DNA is TGTGCCAGTAGTGAGGGACAGCAGTCACCCCTCCACTTT.

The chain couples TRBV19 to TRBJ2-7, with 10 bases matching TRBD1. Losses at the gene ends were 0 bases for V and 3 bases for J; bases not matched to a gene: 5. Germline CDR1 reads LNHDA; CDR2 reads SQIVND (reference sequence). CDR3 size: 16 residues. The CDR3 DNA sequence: TGTGCCAGTAGTATAGATCGACAGGGGGCCCACTACGAGCAGTACTTC. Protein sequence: CASSIDRQGAHYEQYF. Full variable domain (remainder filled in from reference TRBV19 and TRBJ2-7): DGGITQSPKYLFRKEGQNVTLSCEQNLNHDAMYWYRQDPGQGLRLIYYSQIVNDFQKGDIAEGYSVSREKKESFPLTVTSAQKNPTAFYLCASSIDRQGAHYEQYFGPGTRLTVT.

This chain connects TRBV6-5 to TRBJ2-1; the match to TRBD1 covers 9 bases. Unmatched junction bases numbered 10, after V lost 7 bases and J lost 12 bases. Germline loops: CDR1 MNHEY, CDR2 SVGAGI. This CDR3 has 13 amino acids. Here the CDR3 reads CASTSGTGLVQFF. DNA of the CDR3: TGTGCCAGCACTTCCGGGACAGGGTTGGTGCAGTTCTTC.

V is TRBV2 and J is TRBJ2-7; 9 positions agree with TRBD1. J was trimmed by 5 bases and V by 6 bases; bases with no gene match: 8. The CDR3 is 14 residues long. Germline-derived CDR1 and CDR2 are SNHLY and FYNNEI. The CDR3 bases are TGTGCCAGCAGCAGGGGACAGGGAAACCACGAGCAGTACTTC. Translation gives CASSRGQGNHEQYF.

CDR3: CASSLGGQHQTSRETQYF. The CDR3 DNA sequence: TGCGCCAGCAGCTTGGGGGGACAGCACCAAACCTCCCGGGAGACCCAGTACTTC. The gene calls are TRBV5-1 and TRBJ2-5; 7 bases are a match to TRBD1. CDR3 length: 18 amino acids. Germline V lookup: CDR1 SGHRS, CDR2 YFSETQ. Trimming took 0 bases from V and 5 from J; bases not matched to a gene: 16.

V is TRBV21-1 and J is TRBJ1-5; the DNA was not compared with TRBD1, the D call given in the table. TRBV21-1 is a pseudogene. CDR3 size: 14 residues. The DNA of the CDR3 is TGTGCCAGCAGCATCCCGACAGGGGAACAGCCCCAGCATTTT. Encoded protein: CASSIPTGEQPQHF.